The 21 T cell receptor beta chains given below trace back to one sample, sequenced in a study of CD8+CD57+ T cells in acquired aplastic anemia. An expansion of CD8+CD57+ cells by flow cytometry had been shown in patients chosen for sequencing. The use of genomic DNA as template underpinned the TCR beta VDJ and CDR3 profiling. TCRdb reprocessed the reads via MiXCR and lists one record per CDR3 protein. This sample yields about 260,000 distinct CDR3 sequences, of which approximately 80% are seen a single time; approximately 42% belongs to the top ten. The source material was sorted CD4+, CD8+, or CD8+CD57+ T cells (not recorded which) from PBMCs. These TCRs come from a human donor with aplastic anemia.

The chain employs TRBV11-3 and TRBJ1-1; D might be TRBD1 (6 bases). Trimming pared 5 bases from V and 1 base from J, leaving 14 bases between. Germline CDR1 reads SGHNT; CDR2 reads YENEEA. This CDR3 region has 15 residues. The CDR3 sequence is CASSPPPTGNTEAFF. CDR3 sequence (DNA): TGTGCCAGCAGCCCCCCCCCGACAGGGAACACTGAAGCTTTCTTT.

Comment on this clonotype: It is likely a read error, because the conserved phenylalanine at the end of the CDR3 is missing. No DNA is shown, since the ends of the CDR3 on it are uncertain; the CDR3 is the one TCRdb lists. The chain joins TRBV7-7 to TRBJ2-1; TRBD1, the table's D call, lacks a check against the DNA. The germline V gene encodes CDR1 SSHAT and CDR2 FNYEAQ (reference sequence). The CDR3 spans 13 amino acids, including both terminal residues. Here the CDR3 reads CAGLGGGVPQYFG.

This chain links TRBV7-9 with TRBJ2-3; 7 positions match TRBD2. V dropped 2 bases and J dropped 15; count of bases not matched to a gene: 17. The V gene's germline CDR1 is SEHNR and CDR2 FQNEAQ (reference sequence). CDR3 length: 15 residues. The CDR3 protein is CASSLTGGPETKHYF. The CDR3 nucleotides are TGTGCCAGCAGCTTAACGGGAGGCCCCGAAACTAAGCATTATTTT.

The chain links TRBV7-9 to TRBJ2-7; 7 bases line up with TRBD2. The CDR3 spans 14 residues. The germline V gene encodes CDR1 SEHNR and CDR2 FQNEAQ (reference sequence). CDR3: CASSFRAGTTYEHV. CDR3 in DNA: TGTGCCAGCAGCTTCCGAGCGGGAACGACCTACGAGCACGTC.

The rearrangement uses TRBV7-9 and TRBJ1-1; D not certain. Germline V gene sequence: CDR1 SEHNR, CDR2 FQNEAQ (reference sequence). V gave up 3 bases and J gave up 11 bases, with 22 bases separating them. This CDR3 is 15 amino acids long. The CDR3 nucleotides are TGTGCCAGCAGCTTTGATCTGACCGGGAAGACCGATGCTTTCTTT. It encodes CASSFDLTGKTDAFF.

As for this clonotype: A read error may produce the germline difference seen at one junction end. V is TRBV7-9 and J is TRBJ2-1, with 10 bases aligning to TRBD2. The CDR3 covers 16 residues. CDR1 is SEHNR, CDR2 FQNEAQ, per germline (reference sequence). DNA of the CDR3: TGCGCCAGCAGCTTTCAAAGAAGCGGGGGGGTCCATGAGCAGTTCTTC. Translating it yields CASSFQRSGGVHEQFF.

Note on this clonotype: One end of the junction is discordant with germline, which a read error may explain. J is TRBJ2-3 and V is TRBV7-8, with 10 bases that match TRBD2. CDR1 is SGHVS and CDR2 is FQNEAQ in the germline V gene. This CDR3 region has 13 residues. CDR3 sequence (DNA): TGTGCCAGCAGCGTAGCGGGAGGAGATGCGAAGTATTTT. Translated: CASSVAGGDAKYF.

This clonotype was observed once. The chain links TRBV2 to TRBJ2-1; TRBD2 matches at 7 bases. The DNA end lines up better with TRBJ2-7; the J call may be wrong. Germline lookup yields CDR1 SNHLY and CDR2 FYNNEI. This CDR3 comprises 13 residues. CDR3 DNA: TGTGGCGTTGTGGGCGGGGAGGGAGGTGAGCAGTACTTC. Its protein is CGVVGGEGGEQYF.

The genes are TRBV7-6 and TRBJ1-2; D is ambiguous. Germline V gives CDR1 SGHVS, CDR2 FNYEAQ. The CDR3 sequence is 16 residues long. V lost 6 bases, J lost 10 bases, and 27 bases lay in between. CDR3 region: CASSHDSGGAYCYYTF. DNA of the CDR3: TGTGCCAGCAGTCACGACTCAGGTGGAGCTTATTGCTACTACACCTTC. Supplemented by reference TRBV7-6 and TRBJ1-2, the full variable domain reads GAGVSQSPRYKVTKRGQDVALRCDPISGHVSLYWYRQALGQGPEFLTYFNYEAQQDKSGLPNDRFSAERPEGSISTLTIQRTEQRDSAMYRCASSHDSGGAYCYYTFGSGTRLTVV.

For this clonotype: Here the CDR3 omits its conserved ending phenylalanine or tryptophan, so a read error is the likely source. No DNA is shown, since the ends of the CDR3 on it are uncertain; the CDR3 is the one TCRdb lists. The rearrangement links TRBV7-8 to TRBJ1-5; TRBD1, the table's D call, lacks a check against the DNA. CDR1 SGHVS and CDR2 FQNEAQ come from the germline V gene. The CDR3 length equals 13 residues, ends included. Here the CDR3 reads CASSFTGGHATQY.

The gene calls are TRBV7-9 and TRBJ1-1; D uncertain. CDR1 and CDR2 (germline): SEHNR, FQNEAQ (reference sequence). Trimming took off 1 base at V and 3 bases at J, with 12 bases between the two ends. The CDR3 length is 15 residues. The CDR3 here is CASSLDRNGHTEAFF. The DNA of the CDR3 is TGTGCCAGCAGCTTAGATCGGAACGGGCACACTGAAGCTTTCTTT.

DNA of the CDR3: TGTGCCAGCAGTCTTAGCGGGGCCTGGGGTGAGACCCAGGTCCTGACTTTC. This gives the protein CASSLSGAWGETQVLTF. V is TRBV7-3 and J is TRBJ2-6; TRBD2 matches 8 bases. The V and J ends lost 6 bases and 13 bases, in that order; junction bases with no gene match: 20. This CDR3 is built from 17 residues. CDR1 and CDR2 (germline): SGHTA, FQGTGA.

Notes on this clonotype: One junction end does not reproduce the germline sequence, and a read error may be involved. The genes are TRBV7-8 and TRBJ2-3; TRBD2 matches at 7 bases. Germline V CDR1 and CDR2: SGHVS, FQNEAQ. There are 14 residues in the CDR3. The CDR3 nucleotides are TGTGCCAGCAGCTTTGATCCAGATGGGACTACGCAGTCCTTT. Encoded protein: CASSFDPDGTTQSF. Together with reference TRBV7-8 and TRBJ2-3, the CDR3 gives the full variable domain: GAGVSQSPRYKVAKRGQDVALRCDPISGHVSLFWYQQALGQGPEFLTYFQNEAQLDKSGLPSDRFFAERPEGSVSTLKIQRTQQEDSAVYLCASSFDPDGTTQSFGPGTRLTVL.

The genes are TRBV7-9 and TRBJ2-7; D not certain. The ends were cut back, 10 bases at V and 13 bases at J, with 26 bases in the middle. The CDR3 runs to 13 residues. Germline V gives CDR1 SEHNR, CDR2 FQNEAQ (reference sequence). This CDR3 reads CANDALAYHEPYF. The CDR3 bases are TGTGCCAACGACGCCCTGGCGTACCACGAGCCCTACTTC.

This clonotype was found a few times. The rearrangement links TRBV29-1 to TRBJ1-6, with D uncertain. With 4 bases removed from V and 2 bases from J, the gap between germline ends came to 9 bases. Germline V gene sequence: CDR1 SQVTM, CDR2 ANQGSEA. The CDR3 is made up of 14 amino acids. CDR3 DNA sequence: TGCAGCGTTGTACGTAGGGCCTATAATTCACCCCTCCACTTT. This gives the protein CSVVRRAYNSPLHF.

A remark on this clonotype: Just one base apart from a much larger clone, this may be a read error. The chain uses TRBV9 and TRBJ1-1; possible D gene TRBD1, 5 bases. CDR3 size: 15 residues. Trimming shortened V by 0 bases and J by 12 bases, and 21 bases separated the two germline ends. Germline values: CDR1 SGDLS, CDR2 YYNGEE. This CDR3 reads CASSVGLADTNTPFF. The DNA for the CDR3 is TGTGCCAGCAGCGTAGGACTAGCGGACACAAATACGCCTTTCTTT.

The CDR3: CASRFDPTYAQYF. DNA of the CDR3: TGTGCCAGCAGGTTCGATCCAACCTATGCGCAGTACTTC. The chain carries TRBV2 and TRBJ2-7; D call uncertain. Germline CDR1 SNHLY, CDR2 FYNNEI. The CDR3 runs 13 residues. Trimming removed 6 bases from V and 9 bases from J, with 18 bases in between.

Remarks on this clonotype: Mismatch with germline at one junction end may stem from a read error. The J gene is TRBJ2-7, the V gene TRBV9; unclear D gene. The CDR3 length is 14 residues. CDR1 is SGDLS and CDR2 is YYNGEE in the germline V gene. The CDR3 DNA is TGTGCCAGCAGCGCCCACAGCGCCGCCTATGATTCACACTTC. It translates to CASSAHSAAYDSHF.

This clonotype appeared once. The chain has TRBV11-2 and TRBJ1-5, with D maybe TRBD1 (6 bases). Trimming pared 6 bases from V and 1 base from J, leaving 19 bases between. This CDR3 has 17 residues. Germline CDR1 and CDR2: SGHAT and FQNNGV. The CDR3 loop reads CASRPGTTPWSNQPQHF. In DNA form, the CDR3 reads TGTGCCAGCAGACCCGGGACAACCCCTTGGAGCAATCAGCCCCAGCATTTT.

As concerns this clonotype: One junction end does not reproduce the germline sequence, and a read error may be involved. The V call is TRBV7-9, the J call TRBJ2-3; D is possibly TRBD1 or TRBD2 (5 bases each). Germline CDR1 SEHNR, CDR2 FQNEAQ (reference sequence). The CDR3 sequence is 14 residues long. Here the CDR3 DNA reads TGTGCCAGCAGCTTTCAGGGAAGCGGCGAGACGCAGGAGTTT. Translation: CASSFQGSGETQEF.

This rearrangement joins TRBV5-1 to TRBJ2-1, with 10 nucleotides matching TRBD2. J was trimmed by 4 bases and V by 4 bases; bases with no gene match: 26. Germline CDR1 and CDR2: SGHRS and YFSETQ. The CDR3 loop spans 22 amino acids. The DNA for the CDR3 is TGCGCCAGCAGCGATTACAGCATCAACACCCGAGCCCTAGCGGGAGAGTACAATGAGCAGTTCTTC. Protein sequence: CASSDYSINTRALAGEYNEQFF.